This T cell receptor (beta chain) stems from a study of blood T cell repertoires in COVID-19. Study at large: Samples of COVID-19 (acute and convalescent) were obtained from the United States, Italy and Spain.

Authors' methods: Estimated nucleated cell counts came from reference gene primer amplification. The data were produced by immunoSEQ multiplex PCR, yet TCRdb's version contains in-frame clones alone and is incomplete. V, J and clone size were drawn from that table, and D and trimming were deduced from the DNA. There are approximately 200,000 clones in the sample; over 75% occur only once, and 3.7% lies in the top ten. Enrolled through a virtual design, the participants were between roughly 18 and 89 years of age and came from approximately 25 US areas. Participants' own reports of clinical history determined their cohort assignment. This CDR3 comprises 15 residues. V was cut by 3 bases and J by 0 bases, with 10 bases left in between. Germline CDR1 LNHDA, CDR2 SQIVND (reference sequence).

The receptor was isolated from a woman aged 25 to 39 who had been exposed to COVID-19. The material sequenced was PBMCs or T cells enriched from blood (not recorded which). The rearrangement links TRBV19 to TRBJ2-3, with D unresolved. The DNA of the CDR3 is TGTGCCAGTAGTATGGGTAGCATGAGCACAGATACGCAGTATTTT. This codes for CASSMGSMSTDTQYF.